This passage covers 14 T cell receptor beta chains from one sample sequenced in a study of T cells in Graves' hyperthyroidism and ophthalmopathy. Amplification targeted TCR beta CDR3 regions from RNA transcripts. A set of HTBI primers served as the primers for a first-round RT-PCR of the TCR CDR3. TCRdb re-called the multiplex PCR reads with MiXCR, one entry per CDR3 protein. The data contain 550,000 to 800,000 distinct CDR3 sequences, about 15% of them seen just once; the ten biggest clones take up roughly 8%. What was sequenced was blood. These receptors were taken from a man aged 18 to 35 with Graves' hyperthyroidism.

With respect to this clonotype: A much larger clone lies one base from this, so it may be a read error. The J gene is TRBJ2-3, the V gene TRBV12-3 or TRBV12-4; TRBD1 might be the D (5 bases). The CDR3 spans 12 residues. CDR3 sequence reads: CATGLNTDTQYF. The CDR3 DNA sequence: TGTGCAACAGGTCTAAACACAGATACGCAGTATTTT.

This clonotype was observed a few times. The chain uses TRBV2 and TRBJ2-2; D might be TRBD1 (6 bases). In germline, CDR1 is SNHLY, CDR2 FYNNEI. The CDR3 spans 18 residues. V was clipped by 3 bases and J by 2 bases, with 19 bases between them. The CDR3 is CASSDNKVWDTNTGELFF. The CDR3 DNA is TGTGCCAGCAGTGATAATAAAGTATGGGACACCAACACCGGGGAGCTGTTTTTT.

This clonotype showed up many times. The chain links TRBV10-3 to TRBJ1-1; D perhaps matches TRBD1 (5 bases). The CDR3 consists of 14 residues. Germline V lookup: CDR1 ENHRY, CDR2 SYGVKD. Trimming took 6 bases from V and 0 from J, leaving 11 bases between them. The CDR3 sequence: CAIRETVMNTEAFF. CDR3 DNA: TGTGCCATCAGAGAGACAGTTATGAACACTGAAGCTTTCTTT.

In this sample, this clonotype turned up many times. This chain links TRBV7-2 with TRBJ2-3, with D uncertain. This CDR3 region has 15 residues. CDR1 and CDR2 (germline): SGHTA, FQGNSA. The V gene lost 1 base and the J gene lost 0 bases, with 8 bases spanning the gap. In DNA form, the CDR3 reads TGTGCCAGCAGCTTAGTTGGCGCCAGCACAGATACGCAGTATTTT. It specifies CASSLVGASTDTQYF.

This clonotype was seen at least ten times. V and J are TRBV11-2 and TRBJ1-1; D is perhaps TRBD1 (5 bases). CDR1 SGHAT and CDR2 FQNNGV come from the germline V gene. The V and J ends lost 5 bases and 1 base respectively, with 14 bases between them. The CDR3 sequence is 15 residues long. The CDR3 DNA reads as TGTGCCAGCAGCCAAATACGGGGGAGGAACACTGAAGCTTTCTTT. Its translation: CASSQIRGRNTEAFF.

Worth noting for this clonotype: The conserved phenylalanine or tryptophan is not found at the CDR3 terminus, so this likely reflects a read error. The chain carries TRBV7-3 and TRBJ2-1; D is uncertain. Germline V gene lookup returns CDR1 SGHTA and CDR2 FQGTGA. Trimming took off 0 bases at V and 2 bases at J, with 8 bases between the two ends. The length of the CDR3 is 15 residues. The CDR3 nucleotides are TGTGCCAGCAGCTTAACGGCCGGTCCCTACAATGAGCAGTTCTCC. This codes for CASSLTAGPYNEQFS.

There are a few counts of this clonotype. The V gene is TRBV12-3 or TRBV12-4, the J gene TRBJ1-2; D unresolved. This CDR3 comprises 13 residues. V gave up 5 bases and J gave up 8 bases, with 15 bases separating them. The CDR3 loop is CASSRGVVEGYTF. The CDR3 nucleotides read TGTGCCAGCAGTCGTGGGGTGGTCGAGGGCTACACCTTC.

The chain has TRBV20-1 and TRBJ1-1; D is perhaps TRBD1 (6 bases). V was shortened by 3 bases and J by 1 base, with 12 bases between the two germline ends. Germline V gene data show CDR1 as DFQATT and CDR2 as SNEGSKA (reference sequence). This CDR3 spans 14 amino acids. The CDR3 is CSARRDTSNTEAFF. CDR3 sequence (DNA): TGCAGTGCTAGGAGGGACACCTCGAACACTGAAGCTTTCTTT.

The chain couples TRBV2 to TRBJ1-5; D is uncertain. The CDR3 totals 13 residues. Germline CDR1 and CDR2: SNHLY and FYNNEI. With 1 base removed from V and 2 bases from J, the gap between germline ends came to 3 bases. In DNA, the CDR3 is TGTGCCAGCAGTGAAGTGGGCAATCAGCCCCAGCATTTT. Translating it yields CASSEVGNQPQHF.

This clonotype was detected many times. CDR3 nucleotides: TGTGCCAGCAGGGGGACACTTCAAGAGACCCAGTACTTC. It yields the protein CASRGTLQETQYF. This chain joins TRBV2 and TRBJ2-5; TRBD1 might be the D (6 bases). V lost 6 bases and J lost 2, with 10 bases in between. The CDR3 length is 13 residues. CDR1 and CDR2 (germline): SNHLY, FYNNEI.

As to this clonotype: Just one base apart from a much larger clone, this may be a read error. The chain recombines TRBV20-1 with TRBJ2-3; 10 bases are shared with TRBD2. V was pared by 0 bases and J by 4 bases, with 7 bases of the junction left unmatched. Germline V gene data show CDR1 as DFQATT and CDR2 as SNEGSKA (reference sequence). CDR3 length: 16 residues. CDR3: CSARDKREGPADTQYF. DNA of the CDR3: TGCAGTGCTAGAGATAAGCGGGAGGGCCCCGCAGATACGCAGTATTTT.

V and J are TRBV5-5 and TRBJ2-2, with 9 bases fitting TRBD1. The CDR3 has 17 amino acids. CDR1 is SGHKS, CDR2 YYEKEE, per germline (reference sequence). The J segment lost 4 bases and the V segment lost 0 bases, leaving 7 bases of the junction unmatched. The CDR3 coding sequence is TGTGCCAGCAGCTTGGGAACCGGGACAGGGCCCACCGGGGAGCTGTTTTTT. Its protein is CASSLGTGTGPTGELFF.

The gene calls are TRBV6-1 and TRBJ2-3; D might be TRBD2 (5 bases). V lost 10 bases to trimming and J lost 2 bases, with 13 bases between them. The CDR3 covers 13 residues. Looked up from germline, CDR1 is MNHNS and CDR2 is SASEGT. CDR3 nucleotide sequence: TGTGCCACTCGGCCGGGGTACACAGATACGCAGTATTTT. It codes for CATRPGYTDTQYF.

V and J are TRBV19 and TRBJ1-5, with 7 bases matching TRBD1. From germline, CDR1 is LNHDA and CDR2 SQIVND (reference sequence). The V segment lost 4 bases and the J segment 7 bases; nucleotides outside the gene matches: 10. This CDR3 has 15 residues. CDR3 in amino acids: CASSKDTGAWQPQHF. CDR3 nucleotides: TGTGCCAGTAGTAAAGACACAGGGGCCTGGCAGCCCCAGCATTTT.